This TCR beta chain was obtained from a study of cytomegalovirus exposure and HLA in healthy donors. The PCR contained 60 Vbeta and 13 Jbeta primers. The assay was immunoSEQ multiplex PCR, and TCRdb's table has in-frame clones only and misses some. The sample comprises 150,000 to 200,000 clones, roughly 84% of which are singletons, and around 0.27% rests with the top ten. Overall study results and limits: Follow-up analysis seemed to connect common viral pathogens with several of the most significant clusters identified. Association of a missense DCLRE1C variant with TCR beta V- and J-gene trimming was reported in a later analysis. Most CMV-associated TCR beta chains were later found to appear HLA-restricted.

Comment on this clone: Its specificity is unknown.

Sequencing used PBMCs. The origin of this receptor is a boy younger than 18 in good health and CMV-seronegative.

The CDR3 DNA follows: TGTGCCAGCACCTTCTCGTTGCGGGGCTACACCTTC. Amino acid sequence: CASTFSLRGYTF. J is TRBJ1-2 and V is TRBV6-1; D is unclear. Trimming pared 7 bases from V and 8 bases from J, leaving 14 bases between. Germline CDR1 reads MNHNS; CDR2 reads SASEGT. The CDR3 loop spans 12 amino acids.